This T cell receptor beta chain was profiled in a study of PD-1 blockade in classical Hodgkin lymphoma. The wider study: Patients were treated with nivolumab at 3 mg/kg, and this was given intravenously every 2 weeks. Study-wide results and limits: Newly diagnosed patients were reported to exhibit reduced baseline TCR diversity relative to healthy donors. There was a significant rise in CD4+ TCR diversity by C4D1, with no such rise for CD8+.

There are 12 residues in the CDR3. The V and J ends lost 3 bases and 8 bases respectively, with 10 bases between them. Per germline, CDR1 MDHEN and CDR2 SYDVKM. Noted time point: cycle 4 day 1 (C4D1), after around six weeks of nivolumab. Every patient was affected by relapse after autologous stem cell transplantation, while exposure to brentuximab vedotin was not uniform. Only in-frame clones appear in the TCRdb table, and some are missing; sequencing was by immunoSEQ multiplex PCR. The sample has 25,000 to 35,000 clones, about four fifths seen once; the top ten hold about 17%. This clone was observed a handful of times. What it recognizes is unknown.

V is TRBV28 and J is TRBJ1-1; D is ambiguous. The clonotype originates from a human donor with classical Hodgkin lymphoma. The source was peripheral blood mononuclear cells (PBMCs), collected before the fourth cycle of nivolumab. The CDR3 here is CASSLGMKEAFF. CDR3 nucleotides: TGTGCCAGCAGTTTGGGGATGAAGGAAGCTTTCTTT.